Given below is one TCR beta chain in context. The antigen is not known. The sample originates from a study of T cell responses to AZD1222 COVID-19 vaccine. Assay used: immunoSEQ multiplex PCR; TCRdb lists only in-frame clones, some missing. The table has 140,000 to 150,000 clones, 90% to 95% seen once. Study-wide points: Spike was spanned by vaccine-associated CD4 TCRs, which were dominant at 160-218 and 743-854. The repertoires were collected only after the peak T cell response.

V was shortened by 8 bases and J by 1 base, with 12 bases between the two germline ends. Germline assignment: CDR1 SNHLY and CDR2 FYNNEI. The CDR3 has 14 residues. Here the sequenced sample was peripheral blood, taken on day 0 of AZD1222 vaccination. The receptor comes from an adult in good health. The V and J genes are TRBV2 and TRBJ1-5, with D unclear. The CDR3 here is CASSGSISNQPQHF. The CDR3 region has the DNA TGTGCCAGCTCAGGCTCAATAAGCAATCAGCCCCAGCATTTT.